This T cell receptor (beta chain) comes out of a study of blood T cell repertoires in COVID-19. Study information: Italy, Spain and the United States were the sources of the convalescent and acute COVID-19 samples. T cells, B-cell-depleted T cells, or PBMCs provided the cDNA or gDNA that served as material.

Patients from Seattle were sampled longitudinally, starting during active infection. TCRdb keeps only in-frame clones here, not all; method: immunoSEQ multiplex PCR. There are fewer than 200,000 clones in the sample; approximately 84% occur only once, and less than 10% lies in the top ten. The sequence came from a woman aged 55-69 years with COVID-19, enrolled during active disease. The specimen sequenced was peripheral blood.

The CDR3 DNA reads as TGTGCCAGCAGCTTGGGACTAGCAGGTGGAAATGAGCAGTTCTTC. Translation: CASSLGLAGGNEQFF. The gene calls are TRBV13 and TRBJ2-1, with 9 bases fitting TRBD2. The length of the CDR3 is 15 residues. J was trimmed by 7 bases and V by 3 bases; bases with no gene match: 7. Germline-derived CDR1 and CDR2 are PRHDT and FYEKMQ (reference sequence).